The 31 T cell receptor beta chains below were found in one sample sequenced in a study of shared clonotypes between healthy human individuals. Generated by immunoSEQ multiplex PCR, the TCRdb table keeps only in-frame clones and is missing some. The table lists roughly 1,500,000 clones, around 98.5% of them singletons, with 0.36% in the top ten. Sequences were obtained from naive CD4+ T cells sorted from blood. This sample's subset: CD45RA+ positively selected. Receptor source: a man in his thirties or forties in good health.

The gene calls are TRBV6-6 and TRBJ1-1, with 7 bases fitting TRBD1. CDR1 MNHNY and CDR2 SVGAGI come from the germline V gene (reference sequence). This CDR3 is 13 amino acids long. Germline trimming cut 6 bases from V and 3 bases from J; bases unmatched to any gene: 4. As DNA, the CDR3 is TGTGCCAGCAGCCAGACAGGGTACACTGAAGCTTTCTTT. It encodes CASSQTGYTEAFF.

The rearrangement uses TRBV2 and TRBJ2-5; 10 bases match TRBD2. The CDR3 runs 21 residues. Trimming took 0 bases from V and 5 from J; bases not matched to a gene: 21. CDR1 is SNHLY, CDR2 FYNNEI, per germline. As DNA, the CDR3 is TGTGCCAGCAGTGAAGCGCTTCGAGTCGGTGTAACTAGCGGGGAAATGGAGACCCAGTACTTC. It codes for CASSEALRVGVTSGEMETQYF.

V usage is TRBV19 and J usage is TRBJ2-5; D remains ambiguous. Germline loops: CDR1 LNHDA, CDR2 SQIVND (reference sequence). This CDR3 comprises 13 residues. Trimming left V 3 bases short and J 7 bases short, with 12 bases between. The CDR3 spells CASSMAPAVTQYF. The CDR3 region has the DNA TGTGCCAGTAGTATGGCCCCGGCGGTGACCCAGTACTTC.

V usage is TRBV7-5 and J usage is TRBJ2-7; TRBD2, the table's D call, was not compared with the DNA. TRBV7-5 is flagged as a pseudogene. This CDR3 contains 13 residues. The DNA of the CDR3 is TGTGTCAGAAGCGCCCCGAGCGACCACGAGCAGTACTTC. Its protein is CVRSAPSDHEQYF.

This clone showed up just once. The chain is built from TRBV7-8 and TRBJ2-5; D is unresolved. The CDR3 sequence is 11 residues long. Trimming shortened V by 5 bases and J by 1 base, and 2 bases separated the two germline ends. Germline V lookup: CDR1 SGHVS, CDR2 FQNEAQ. CDR3 nucleotide sequence: TGTGCCAGCAGCAGCCAAGAGACCCAGTACTTC. This encodes CASSSQETQYF.

V usage is TRBV19 and J usage is TRBJ2-7; tentatively, D is TRBD2 (6 bases). There are 14 residues in the CDR3. V lost 4 bases, J lost 3 bases, and 13 bases lay in between. Germline V gene data show CDR1 as LNHDA and CDR2 as SQIVND (reference sequence). CDR3 sequence reads: CASSTGTRGYEQYF. The CDR3 DNA reads as TGTGCCAGTAGTACAGGGACGCGGGGCTACGAGCAGTACTTC.

The CDR3 protein is CASSIRRTGSMNEQFF. DNA of the CDR3: TGTGCCAGCAGCATACGTCGGACAGGGAGCATGAATGAGCAGTTCTTC. The chain carries TRBV7-7 and TRBJ2-1; 8 bases are shared with TRBD1. Unmatched junction bases numbered 13, after V lost 5 bases and J lost 7 bases. The CDR3 extends over 16 amino acids. The V gene's germline CDR1 is SSHAT and CDR2 FNYEAQ (reference sequence). Complete variable domain (other parts from reference TRBV7-7 and TRBJ2-1): GAGVSQSPRYKVTKRGQDVTLRCDPISSHATLYWYQQALGQGPEFLTYFNYEAQPDKSGLPSDRFSAERPEGSISTLTIQRTEQRDSAMYRCASSIRRTGSMNEQFFGPGTRLTVL.

The V gene is TRBV11-2, the J gene TRBJ2-3; TRBD2 matches at 7 bases. This CDR3 region has 14 residues. Trimming at V came to 5 bases and at J to 3 bases, leaving 5 bases not matched to a gene. CDR1 SGHAT and CDR2 FQNNGV come from the germline V gene. The CDR3 DNA is TGTGCCAGCAGCCCCCGACTAGCTACAGATACGCAGTATTTT. This translates into CASSPRLATDTQYF.

The chain uses TRBV4-3 and TRBJ1-2; D remains ambiguous. Germline CDR1 LGHNA, CDR2 YSLEER. The V and J ends lost 2 bases and 5 bases respectively, with 15 bases between them. The CDR3 is 15 residues long. CDR3 sequence (DNA): TGCGCCAGCAGCCAACTCGGTGAGGGTCGTTATGGCTACACCTTC. Translating gives CASSQLGEGRYGYTF.

The chain joins TRBV30 to TRBJ2-2; no firm D call. CDR1 GTSNPN and CDR2 SVGIG come from the germline V gene (reference sequence). CDR3 size: 15 residues. V was trimmed by 2 bases and J by 5 bases, leaving 15 bases between them. The CDR3 DNA reads TGTGCCTGGAGTAATGGGCAGCCCGGGACCGGGGAGCTGTTTTTT. Its protein product is CAWSNGQPGTGELFF.

This chain uses TRBV30 with TRBJ1-4; D unclear. This CDR3 has 12 residues. CDR1 and CDR2 from the germline V gene are GTSNPN and SVGIG (reference sequence). V was clipped by 2 bases and J by 8 bases, with 9 bases between them. CDR3 sequence: CAWSSIREKLFF. DNA of the CDR3: TGTGCCTGGAGTTCTATCCGGGAAAAACTGTTTTTT.

The rearrangement joins TRBV27 to TRBJ2-7, with TRBD2 identical over 9 bases. V trimming: 5 bases; J trimming: 7 bases; junction bases outside the gene matches: 12. CDR3 length equals 15 residues. Germline V lookup: CDR1 MNHEY, CDR2 SMNVEV (reference sequence). CDR3 amino acids: CASSTPPGLALEQYF. DNA of the CDR3: TGTGCCAGCAGTACCCCTCCCGGACTAGCGTTGGAGCAGTACTTC.

This clone was counted a few times. The chain joins TRBV7-9 to TRBJ1-5; maybe TRBD1 (5 bases). V lost 5 bases, J lost 4 bases, and 12 bases lay in between. Germline CDR1 reads SEHNR; CDR2 reads FQNEAQ (reference sequence). The CDR3 loop spans 14 amino acids. The CDR3 region has the DNA TGTGCCAGCAGCACGACAGCCCCAAATCAGCCCCAGCATTTT. Its protein is CASSTTAPNQPQHF.

The V and J genes are TRBV20-1 and TRBJ2-3; no clear D. V was clipped by 6 bases and J by 2 bases, with 6 bases between them. Looked up from germline, CDR1 is DFQATT and CDR2 is SNEGSKA (reference sequence). The CDR3 runs 11 residues. Here the CDR3 reads CSAMITDTQYF. CDR3 coding DNA: TGCAGTGCCATGATCACAGATACGCAGTATTTT.

V usage is TRBV25-1 and J usage is TRBJ2-7; tentative D call: TRBD2 (7 bases). Trimming took 8 bases from V and 1 from J, leaving 15 bases between them. The CDR3 contains 14 residues. Germline V gene data show CDR1 as MGHDK and CDR2 as SYGVNS. CDR3 loop: CASGGGGESYEQYF. CDR3 in DNA: TGTGCCAGCGGGGGGGGCGGTGAATCCTACGAGCAGTACTTC.

J is TRBJ2-1 and V is TRBV7-8; 7 bases align to TRBD2. There are 12 residues in the CDR3. Germline V CDR1 and CDR2: SGHVS, FQNEAQ. V trimming: 5 bases; J trimming: 9 bases; junction bases outside the gene matches: 4. Here the CDR3 DNA reads TGTGCCAGCAGCCAGCGGGAAGGTGAGCAGTTCTTC. Translated: CASSQREGEQFF.

The V and J genes are TRBV19 and TRBJ1-2; 10 nucleotides line up with TRBD1. The CDR3 length is 13 residues. The J segment lost 8 bases and the V segment lost 3 bases, leaving 3 bases of the junction unmatched. In germline, CDR1 is LNHDA, CDR2 SQIVND (reference sequence). The CDR3 DNA reads as TGTGCCAGTAGTATTGGGACAGGGGTCGGCTACACCTTC. It codes for CASSIGTGVGYTF.

About this clone itself: The same CDR3 also results from other DNA sequences found in this sample. The genes are TRBV6-5 and TRBJ1-2; a weak D match, TRBD1 (5 bases). In germline, CDR1 is MNHEY, CDR2 SVGAGI. V was shortened by 6 bases and J by 4 bases, with 12 bases between the two germline ends. This CDR3 spans 13 amino acids. The CDR3 DNA sequence: TGTGCCAGCAGATCTCCGGGGACCTATGGCTACACCTTC. It translates to CASRSPGTYGYTF.

J is TRBJ2-1 and V is TRBV7-9, with 9 bases identical to TRBD1. Germline V gene sequence: CDR1 SEHNR, CDR2 FQNEAQ (reference sequence). The CDR3 loop spans 13 amino acids. J was trimmed by 10 bases and V by 5 bases; bases with no gene match: 6. The CDR3 sequence: CASSRTGDGEQFF. CDR3 bases: TGTGCCAGCAGCCGGACAGGGGATGGGGAGCAGTTCTTC.

The rearrangement links TRBV29-1 to TRBJ2-7; no clear D. The CDR3 length is 14 residues. Trimming took 5 bases from V and 0 from J, leaving 14 bases between them. CDR1 is SQVTM, CDR2 ANQGSEA, per germline. Here the CDR3 DNA reads TGCAGCGTTACACTTCCTTCTAGCTCCTACGAGCAGTACTTC. This sequence encodes CSVTLPSSSYEQYF.

J is TRBJ2-7 and V is TRBV7-9, with a possible D match to TRBD2 (5 bases). Trimming shortened V by 3 bases and J by 6 bases, and 12 bases separated the two germline ends. Looked up from germline, CDR1 is SEHNR and CDR2 is FQNEAQ (reference sequence). This CDR3 is built from 13 residues. The DNA of the CDR3 is TGTGCCAGCAGCTTGACCGTCCGGGGCGAGCAGTACTTC. It encodes CASSLTVRGEQYF.

The chain links TRBV2 to TRBJ2-2; 7 bases line up with TRBD1. Germline V gene lookup returns CDR1 SNHLY and CDR2 FYNNEI. The CDR3 has 16 amino acids. The V gene end was trimmed by 1 base and the J gene end by 6 bases; junction bases not matched to a gene: 8. The DNA for the CDR3 is TGTGCCAGCAGTGAAGTTGGGACAGAGCTAGCCGGGGAGCTGTTTTTT. Residues: CASSEVGTELAGELFF.

This chain connects TRBV10-3 to TRBJ2-3, with D uncertain. The CDR3 is 17 residues long. V was cut by 0 bases and J by 0 bases, with 13 bases left in between. In germline, CDR1 is ENHRY, CDR2 SYGVKD. CDR3 bases: TGTGCCATCAGTGAGTCGAAGTCGTCCGCTAGCACAGATACGCAGTATTTT. Translated, it gives CAISESKSSASTDTQYF.

As concerns this clone: Other nucleotide sequences in the sample specify the same CDR3. The CDR3 nucleotides are TGTGCCAGCAGCGTAGGAGGATCAGGGTACAATGAGCAGTTCTTC. Protein: CASSVGGSGYNEQFF. The chain employs TRBV9 and TRBJ2-1; D possibly corresponds to TRBD1 (5 bases). In germline, CDR1 is SGDLS, CDR2 YYNGEE. CDR3 size: 15 residues. V lost 0 bases to trimming and J lost 4 bases, with 11 bases between them.

The chain links TRBV5-1 to TRBJ1-2; possibly TRBD1 for D (5 bases). CDR1 and CDR2 (germline): SGHRS, YFSETQ. Trimming took 0 bases from V and 4 from J, leaving 13 bases between them. The CDR3 spans 15 residues. Here the CDR3 DNA reads TGCGCCAGCAGCTTGGCTCAGGGTGCGCGCTATGGCTACACCTTC. Translating gives CASSLAQGARYGYTF.

V is TRBV28 and J is TRBJ1-5, with TRBD1 matching over 12 bases. The CDR3 covers 15 residues. J gave up 7 bases and V 6 bases, and 7 bases lay outside the gene matches. The V gene's germline CDR1 is MDHEN and CDR2 SYDVKM. The CDR3 nucleotides read TGTGCCAGCAGCCAGTGGGACAGGGGGCAACAGCCCCAGCATTTT. It specifies CASSQWDRGQQPQHF.

The chain combines TRBV9 with TRBJ1-2, with 8 bases matching TRBD1. The ends lost 3 bases at V and 7 bases at J; junction bases unmatched: 8. The length of the CDR3 is 14 residues. The germline gives CDR1 SGDLS, CDR2 YYNGEE. CDR3 sequence reads: CASSAVQGAGGYTF. The CDR3 nucleotides are TGTGCCAGCAGCGCTGTCCAGGGGGCGGGTGGCTACACCTTC.

The CDR3 DNA follows: TGTGCCAGCAGCTTGGAGGGTCCCCTTGTCGAGCAGTACTTC. It translates to CASSLEGPLVEQYF. V is TRBV5-5 and J is TRBJ2-7; D is unresolved. CDR1 and CDR2 from the germline V gene are SGHKS and YYEKEE (reference sequence). The CDR3 length is 14 residues. The V gene lost 0 bases and the J gene lost 6 bases, with 13 bases spanning the gap.

The rearrangement uses TRBV14 and TRBJ2-7; possible D gene TRBD2, 6 bases. V shed 2 bases and J shed 3 bases, with 11 bases lying between them. CDR1 and CDR2 (germline): SGHDN, FVKESK. This CDR3 spans 14 amino acids. CDR3 sequence reads: CASSQLAGGYEQYF. CDR3 in DNA: TGTGCCAGCAGCCAATTGGCCGGGGGCTACGAGCAGTACTTC.

J is TRBJ2-7 and V is TRBV7-9; 9 positions match TRBD1. V lost 0 bases to trimming and J lost 3 bases; unmatched junction nucleotides: 3. CDR3 length: 15 amino acids. Germline loops: CDR1 SEHNR, CDR2 FQNEAQ (reference sequence). The CDR3, as DNA: TGTGCCAGCAGCTTAGCGGGACAGGGATTCTACGAGCAGTACTTC. This encodes CASSLAGQGFYEQYF.

The genes are TRBV2 and TRBJ2-1; a weak D match, TRBD1 (6 bases). Germline V lookup: CDR1 SNHLY, CDR2 FYNNEI. This CDR3 has 15 residues. DNA for the CDR3: TGTGCTACAGCAAAGGGGACAACCTTTACCGATGAGCAGTTCTTC. Translation gives CATAKGTTFTDEQFF.